The 26 T cell receptor beta chains below all came from one sample that was sequenced in a study of shared clonotypes between healthy human individuals. Using immunoSEQ multiplex PCR, the repertoire was profiled, and TCRdb retains in-frame clones only, with some absent. The sample contains about a million clones, roughly 80% of which appear only once. The sequencing input was memory CD4+ T cells from PBMCs. Subset described: CD45RA-negative fraction. All receptors come from a man between 18 and 35 years old in good health. Some clones in this sample may be carry-over from other donors' samples.

The J gene is TRBJ1-5, the V gene TRBV27; D uncertain. V lost 2 bases, J lost 4 bases, and 6 bases lay in between. The CDR3 sequence is 13 residues long. CDR1 MNHEY and CDR2 SMNVEV come from the germline V gene (reference sequence). CDR3 coding DNA: TGTGCCAGCAGTTTAGCCCCTAATCAGCCCCAGCATTTT. Translating it yields CASSLAPNQPQHF.

This clone is a singleton in its sample. V gene TRBV6-1 combines with J gene TRBJ1-2; D call uncertain. V shed 6 bases and J shed 3 bases, with 17 bases lying between them. CDR3 length equals 15 residues. CDR1 and CDR2 from the germline V gene are MNHNS and SASEGT. The CDR3 loop reads CASRRTAPLYYGYTF. The DNA of the CDR3 is TGTGCCAGCAGGCGGACGGCCCCTCTTTACTATGGCTACACCTTC.

The genes are TRBV2 and TRBJ1-2; 8 bases align to TRBD1. Germline loops: CDR1 SNHLY, CDR2 FYNNEI. CDR3 length equals 14 residues. V gave up 11 bases and J gave up 0 bases; unmatched junction bases: 8. The CDR3 nucleotides read TGTGCCGGTCGCAAGACAGGGGCTAACTATGGCTACACCTTC. It codes for CAGRKTGANYGYTF. Filled out from reference TRBV2 and TRBJ1-2, the complete variable domain reads EPEVTQTPSHQVTQMGQEVILRCVPISNHLYFYWYRQILGQKVEFLVSFYNNEISEKSEIFDDQFSVERPDGSNFTLKIRSTKLEDSAMYFCAGRKTGANYGYTFGSGTRLTVV.

The rearrangement links TRBV28 to TRBJ2-7; D is possibly TRBD1 or TRBD2 (5 bases each). The V gene's germline CDR1 is MDHEN and CDR2 SYDVKM. V lost 5 bases to trimming and J lost 0 bases, with 14 bases between them. The CDR3 loop spans 15 amino acids. The CDR3 DNA follows: TGTGCCAGCAGTCCCCGGGGACCTTTCTCCTACGAGCAGTACTTC. Translation: CASSPRGPFSYEQYF. The full variable domain, with the rest looked up from reference TRBV28 and TRBJ2-7, is DVKVTQSSRYLVKRTGEKVFLECVQDMDHENMFWYRQDPGLGLRLIYFSYDVKMKEKGDIPEGYSVSREKKERFSLILESASTNQTSMYLCASSPRGPFSYEQYFGPGTRLTVT.

The sample holds one count of this clone. The V and J genes are TRBV20-1 and TRBJ2-7, with 7 bases matching TRBD1. The germline gives CDR1 DFQATT, CDR2 SNEGSKA (reference sequence). The CDR3 is 11 amino acids. V lost 6 bases, J lost 6 bases, and 5 bases stayed unmatched. CDR3 protein: CSATTGSEQYF. The CDR3 coding sequence is TGCAGTGCAACGACAGGGAGCGAGCAGTACTTC.

The V gene is TRBV7-2, the J gene TRBJ2-2; D gene uncertain. CDR1 is SGHTA and CDR2 is FQGNSA in the germline V gene. V dropped 5 bases and J dropped 8 bases, with 9 bases sitting between them. The CDR3 consists of 12 residues. CDR3 region: CASSTVRGELFF. CDR3 sequence (DNA): TGTGCCAGCAGCACCGTTCGTGGGGAGCTGTTTTTT.

The chain uses TRBV20-1 and TRBJ2-1; D may be TRBD2 (6 bases). Germline V gene sequence: CDR1 DFQATT, CDR2 SNEGSKA (reference sequence). V lost 6 bases, J lost 15 bases, and 18 bases lay in between. The CDR3 totals 11 residues. The CDR3 bases are TGCAGTGCCGGTAGCGGCTACGGGGGGTTCTTC. Translation: CSAGSGYGGFF.

This clone was counted many times. The chain couples TRBV7-2 to TRBJ2-7, with 10 bases fitting TRBD2. Trimming removed 5 bases from V and 2 bases from J; junction bases left unmatched: 15. The CDR3 totals 18 residues. The germline gives CDR1 SGHTA, CDR2 FQGNSA. The DNA of the CDR3 is TGTGCCAGCAGCCCTTGGGTAATAGCGGGAGGCCGACCCTACGAGCAGTACTTC. Its translation: CASSPWVIAGGRPYEQYF.

The chain uses TRBV7-3 and TRBJ1-1, with D perhaps matching TRBD1 (5 bases). The CDR3 runs to 13 residues. V was clipped by 5 bases and J by 5 bases, with 12 bases between them. The V gene's germline CDR1 is SGHTA and CDR2 FQGTGA. The CDR3 DNA reads as TGTGCCAGCAGCGCTGGATGGGGGACTGAAGCTTTCTTT. Translation gives CASSAGWGTEAFF. Filled out from reference TRBV7-3 and TRBJ1-1, the complete variable domain reads GAGVSQTPSNKVTEKGKYVELRCDPISGHTALYWYRQSLGQGPEFLIYFQGTGAADDSGLPNDRFFAVRPEGSVSTLKIQRTERGDSAVYLCASSAGWGTEAFFGQGTRLTVV.

This clone was seen once. The chain has TRBV6-5 and TRBJ2-2; D call uncertain. Germline V lookup: CDR1 MNHEY, CDR2 SVGAGI. The CDR3 totals 13 residues. The V end was cut by 7 bases, the J end by 0 bases, with 6 bases between. As DNA, the CDR3 is TGTGCCAGCACCACCGCGAACACCGGGGAGCTGTTTTTT. Amino acid sequence: CASTTANTGELFF.

The chain links TRBV28 to TRBJ1-4; TRBD1 agrees at 7 bases. The length of the CDR3 is 15 residues. Per germline, CDR1 MDHEN and CDR2 SYDVKM. J gave up 5 bases and V 11 bases, and 14 bases lay outside the gene matches. CDR3 DNA sequence: TGTGCCGGGGGTCCCGGGACAGCGAGGAATGAAAAACTGTTTTTT. This gives the protein CAGGPGTARNEKLFF.

This clone was detected only once. This sequence joins TRBV5-1 and TRBJ2-3; D gene uncertain. The CDR3 sequence is 13 residues long. V lost 5 bases to trimming and J lost 0 bases, with 7 bases between them. Germline V gives CDR1 SGHRS, CDR2 YFSETQ. The CDR3 here is CASRPTSTDTQYF. CDR3 DNA: TGCGCCAGCAGACCGACTAGCACAGATACGCAGTATTTT.

This clone came up a few times. The identical CDR3 is also encoded by other nucleotide sequences in the sample. The V call is TRBV5-6, the J call TRBJ1-4; D is unclear. The CDR3 has 14 residues. Germline loops: CDR1 SGHDT, CDR2 YYEEEE. V shed 3 bases and J shed 8 bases, with 14 bases lying between them. CDR3 loop: CASSSRHRREKLFF. The CDR3 DNA sequence: TGTGCCAGCAGCTCCCGACATAGGAGAGAAAAACTGTTTTTT.

V and J are TRBV30 and TRBJ2-5; D is perhaps TRBD2 (5 bases). The CDR3 totals 13 residues. Germline CDR1 GTSNPN, CDR2 SVGIG (reference sequence). V lost 0 bases and J lost 4, with 9 bases in between. CDR3 sequence reads: CAWSVHEGETQYF. DNA for the CDR3: TGTGCCTGGAGTGTACATGAGGGAGAGACCCAGTACTTC.

The chain recombines TRBV5-6 with TRBJ2-1; the D is unclear. This CDR3 spans 8 amino acids. Per germline, CDR1 SGHDT and CDR2 YYEEEE. V lost 2 bases to trimming and J lost 15 bases, with 3 bases between them. The CDR3: CASSFGFF. The CDR3 nucleotides read TGTGCCAGCAGCTTCGGGTTCTTC. The variable domain in full, completed from reference TRBV5-6 and TRBJ2-1, reads DAGVTQSPTHLIKTRGQQVTLRCSPKSGHDTVSWYQQALGQGPQFIFQYYEEEERQRGNFPDRFSGHQFPNYSSELNVNALLLGDSALYLCASSFGFFGPGTRLTVL.

The chain joins TRBV6-1 to TRBJ2-7; 7 nucleotides line up with TRBD1. V trimming: 3 bases; J trimming: 9 bases; junction bases outside the gene matches: 8. The germline V gene has CDR1 MNHNS and CDR2 SASEGT. This CDR3 is built from 13 residues. The CDR3 DNA is TGTGCCAGCAGTGATCGAAGGGGGCTGGGGCAGTACTTC. Translated, it gives CASSDRRGLGQYF.

The CDR3 loop is CASSHATGAKNIQYF. CDR3 sequence (DNA): TGTGCCAGCAGCCACGCTACCGGAGCCAAAAACATTCAGTACTTC. The chain links TRBV4-2 to TRBJ2-4; D call uncertain. The CDR3 is made up of 15 amino acids. Germline V CDR1 and CDR2: LGHNA, YNFKEQ. V shed 3 bases and J shed 0 bases, with 9 bases lying between them.

The rearrangement uses TRBV4-1 and TRBJ2-7; 9 bases line up with TRBD1. The CDR3 sequence is 16 residues long. V trimming: 3 bases; J trimming: 4 bases; junction bases outside the gene matches: 10. Per the germline V gene, CDR1 is MGHRA and CDR2 is YSYEKL. The CDR3 DNA reads TGCGCCAGCAGCCACTCGGGAACAGGGGGCTCGTACGAGCAGTACTTC. This gives the protein CASSHSGTGGSYEQYF.

This chain connects TRBV11-2 to TRBJ1-2; 7 nucleotides line up with TRBD1. CDR1 is SGHAT and CDR2 is FQNNGV in the germline V gene. Trimming removed 4 bases from V and 4 bases from J; junction bases left unmatched: 6. The CDR3 totals 14 residues. CDR3 DNA sequence: TGTGCCAGCAGCTCAGTAGGGGGCGGCTATGGCTACACCTTC. It encodes CASSSVGGGYGYTF.

The gene calls are TRBV7-2 and TRBJ1-5; no firm D call. V lost 1 base to trimming and J lost 1 base, with 5 bases between them. The germline gives CDR1 SGHTA, CDR2 FQGNSA. The CDR3 runs 14 residues. CDR3 protein: CASSLVASNQPQHF. CDR3 sequence (DNA): TGTGCCAGCAGCTTAGTCGCAAGCAATCAGCCCCAGCATTTT.

The V call is TRBV7-2, the J call TRBJ2-1; 9 bases fit TRBD1. Germline V gene lookup returns CDR1 SGHTA and CDR2 FQGNSA. V was clipped by 1 base and J by 6 bases; unmatched bases: 10. The CDR3 is made up of 17 amino acids. The CDR3 reads CASSLGLGTGKGNEQFF. CDR3 DNA: TGTGCCAGCAGCTTAGGACTTGGGACAGGGAAAGGCAATGAGCAGTTCTTC.

This clone showed up many times. The CDR3 loop reads CASSRTIEGTNQPQHF. The DNA for the CDR3 is TGTGCCAGCAGCCGTACCATTGAGGGGACGAATCAGCCCCAGCATTTT. The V call is TRBV7-9, the J call TRBJ1-5; maybe TRBD1 (5 bases). CDR1 and CDR2 from the germline V gene are SEHNR and FQNEAQ (reference sequence). Trimming removed 5 bases from V and 4 bases from J, with 18 bases in between. This CDR3 contains 16 residues.

The chain combines TRBV5-5 with TRBJ1-2, with 8 bases that match TRBD1. V dropped 0 bases and J dropped 8; count of bases not matched to a gene: 9. Germline assignment: CDR1 SGHKS and CDR2 YYEKEE (reference sequence). This CDR3 has 15 amino acids. The CDR3 loop is CASSLDGQGLGGYTF. CDR3 DNA: TGTGCCAGCAGCTTGGACGGACAGGGACTAGGAGGCTACACCTTC.

The chain carries TRBV7-3 and TRBJ2-2; D call uncertain. The CDR3 runs to 14 residues. Between the trimmed V and J ends, which lost 5 bases and 4 bases, there was a span of 11 bases. Germline V gives CDR1 SGHTA, CDR2 FQGTGA. CDR3 DNA: TGTGCCAGCAGCCCTACTCCGATCACCGGGGAGCTGTTTTTT. This codes for CASSPTPITGELFF. Using reference TRBV7-3 and TRBJ2-2 for the parts outside the CDR3, the full variable domain is GAGVSQTPSNKVTEKGKYVELRCDPISGHTALYWYRQSLGQGPEFLIYFQGTGAADDSGLPNDRFFAVRPEGSVSTLKIQRTERGDSAVYLCASSPTPITGELFFGEGSRLTVL.

V gene TRBV2 combines with J gene TRBJ2-3; D remains unclear. Germline loops: CDR1 SNHLY, CDR2 FYNNEI. Between the trimmed V and J ends, which lost 2 bases and 6 bases, there was a span of 12 bases. This CDR3 comprises 14 residues. The CDR3 DNA reads TGTGCCAGCAGTGAATTTGACTGGTCCGATACGCAGTATTTT. Its protein is CASSEFDWSDTQYF.

The rearrangement joins TRBV28 to TRBJ2-7; the D is unclear. Germline V CDR1 and CDR2: MDHEN, SYDVKM. The CDR3 is 12 residues long. The V and J ends lost 5 bases and 4 bases respectively, with 9 bases between them. DNA for the CDR3: TGTGCCAGCAGTATCAGTCGGTACGAGCAGTACTTC. Its translation: CASSISRYEQYF.